The clone carrying this T cell receptor (beta chain) was detected ten times or more. What it recognizes is unknown. The data derive from a study of identical twins. Findings and limits, study-wide: The more abundant beta clonotypes in cord blood had fewer insertions, and memory repertoires did not show this. Within monozygotic twins, out-of-frame TCR alpha sharing was underestimated by the models. Twins shared beta out-of-frame sequences in excess, but this excess was weaker.

Template switching introduced a universal primer site, and the cDNA bore unique molecular identifiers. One entry per CDR3 protein, called by TCRdb with MiXCR from the 5' RACE reads. The repertoire includes nearly 650,000 distinct CDR3 sequences, roughly 6.6% of them detected once, and roughly 1.5% sits in the top ten. With 3 bases clipped from V and 0 bases from J, the junction kept 5 bases outside the gene matches. The CDR3 is made up of 16 amino acids. The germline V gene encodes CDR1 SGHTA and CDR2 FQGNSA. The data also belong to a second study, concerning yellow fever vaccine responses in identical twins.

This TCR came from a woman between 18 and 29 years old in good health. Material for sequencing was PBMCs. V usage is TRBV7-2 and J usage is TRBJ2-4; the match to TRBD1 covers 7 bases. CDR3 nucleotide sequence: TGTGCCAGCAGCTTCACCGGGACAGTAGCCAAAAACATTCAGTACTTC. Translated, it gives CASSFTGTVAKNIQYF.